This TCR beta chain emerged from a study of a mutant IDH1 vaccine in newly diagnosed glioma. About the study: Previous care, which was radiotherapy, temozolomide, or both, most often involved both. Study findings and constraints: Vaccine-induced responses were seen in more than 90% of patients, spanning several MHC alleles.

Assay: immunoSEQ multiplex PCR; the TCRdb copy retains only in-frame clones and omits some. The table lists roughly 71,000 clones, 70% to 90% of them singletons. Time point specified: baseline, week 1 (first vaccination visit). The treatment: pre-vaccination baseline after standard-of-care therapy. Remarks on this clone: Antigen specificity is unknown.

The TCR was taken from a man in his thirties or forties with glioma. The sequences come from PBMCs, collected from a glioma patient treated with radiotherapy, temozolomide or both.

In nucleotides, the CDR3 is TGTGCCAGCAGCTTGGGGGGACAGGTAAATTCACCCCTCCACTTT. Translating it yields CASSLGGQVNSPLHF. The chain is built from TRBV5-4 and TRBJ1-6; 8 bases are a match to TRBD1. V was clipped by 0 bases and J by 7 bases; unmatched bases: 3. Looked up from germline, CDR1 is SGHNT and CDR2 is YYREEE (reference sequence). There are 15 residues in the CDR3.